A single sample is the source of the 4 T cell receptor beta chains below, sequenced in a study of blood T cell repertoires in COVID-19. Produced via immunoSEQ multiplex PCR; TCRdb's table is partial and in-frame only. The sample yields fewer than 110,000 clones, approximately 88% seen once. The specimen sequenced was peripheral blood. The receptors come from a man aged 40-50 years with active or convalescent COVID-19.

This chain joins TRBV19 and TRBJ1-5; 7 positions agree with TRBD1. The CDR3 covers 16 residues. Losses at the gene ends were 2 bases for V and 4 bases for J; bases not matched to a gene: 8. The V gene's germline CDR1 is LNHDA and CDR2 SQIVND (reference sequence). CDR3 bases: TGTGCCAGTAGTATACGTATAGACAGGGTTAATCAGCCCCAGCATTTT. Amino acid sequence: CASSIRIDRVNQPQHF.

This clone was found once. The V gene is TRBV23-1, the J gene TRBJ1-2, with TRBD1 matching 7 bases. TRBV23-1 is assigned to the ORF class and has an uncertain function. J lost 4 bases, V lost 0 bases, and 5 bases had no gene match. The CDR3 is 15 residues long. The CDR3 DNA is TGCGCCAGCAGTCAATCGGGACAGCGGATCTATGGCTACACCTTC. Translated, it gives CASSQSGQRIYGYTF.

This chain links TRBV19 with TRBJ2-1; 11 bases map to TRBD2. This CDR3 is built from 15 residues. The V segment lost 7 bases and the J segment 0 bases; nucleotides outside the gene matches: 2. Germline CDR1 reads LNHDA; CDR2 reads SQIVND (reference sequence). CDR3 in amino acids: CASKTSGISYNEQFF. CDR3 coding DNA: TGTGCCAGTAAGACTAGCGGGATCTCCTACAATGAGCAGTTCTTC.

V gene TRBV5-1 combines with J gene TRBJ2-1, with 9 bases lining up with TRBD1. The CDR3 length is 19 residues. V dropped 7 bases and J dropped 4; count of bases not matched to a gene: 21. Per germline, CDR1 SGHRS and CDR2 YFSETQ. CDR3 residues: CASAPGQGFLHGLYNEQFF. The CDR3 DNA reads as TGCGCCAGCGCCCCGGGACAGGGTTTTCTACACGGGCTATACAATGAGCAGTTCTTC.